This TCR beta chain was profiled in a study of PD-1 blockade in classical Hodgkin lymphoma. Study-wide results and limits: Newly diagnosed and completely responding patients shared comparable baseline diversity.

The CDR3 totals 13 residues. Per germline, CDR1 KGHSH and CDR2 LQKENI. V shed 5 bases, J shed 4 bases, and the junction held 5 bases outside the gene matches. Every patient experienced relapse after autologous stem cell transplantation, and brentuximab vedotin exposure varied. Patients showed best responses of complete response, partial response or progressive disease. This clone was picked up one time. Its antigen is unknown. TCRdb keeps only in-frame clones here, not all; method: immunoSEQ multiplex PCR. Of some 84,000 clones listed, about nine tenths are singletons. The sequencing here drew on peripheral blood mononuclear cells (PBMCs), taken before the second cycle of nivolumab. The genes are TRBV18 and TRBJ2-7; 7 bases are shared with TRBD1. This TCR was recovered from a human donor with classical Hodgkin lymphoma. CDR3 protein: CASSSKQGYEQYF. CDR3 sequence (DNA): TGTGCCAGCTCATCCAAACAGGGGTACGAGCAGTACTTC.